This T cell receptor (beta chain) was identified during a study of T cells in Graves' hyperthyroidism and ophthalmopathy. The study defined stable Graves' hyperthyroidism as no ophthalmopathy progression within 18 months. Germline V gene data show CDR1 as SGHVS and CDR2 as FQNEAQ. CDR3 length: 17 residues. The V gene lost 8 bases and the J gene lost 0 bases, with 17 bases spanning the gap. Amplification of TCR beta CDR3 regions was performed using RNA transcripts as template. TCR CDR3 regions were first amplified by RT-PCR with HTBI primers. TCRdb reprocessed the multiplex PCR reads with MiXCR, giving one entry per CDR3 protein. The table includes roughly 710,000 distinct CDR3 sequences, around 40% detected once.

J is TRBJ2-6 and V is TRBV7-8; weak D call: TRBD1 (7 bases). What was sequenced was blood. The sequence was obtained from a woman between 40 and 55 years old with Graves' hyperthyroidism. CDR3 coding DNA: TGTGCCAGCCCGCTCCCAGGGGGGAGCTCTGGGGCCAACGTCCTGACTTTC. It specifies CASPLPGGSSGANVLTF.